These 2 T cell receptor beta chains were all obtained from the same sample, sequenced in a study of T cell responses to AZD1222 COVID-19 vaccine. Using immunoSEQ multiplex PCR, the repertoire was profiled, and TCRdb retains in-frame clones only, with some absent. The sample has roughly 110,000 clones, around nine tenths seen once. This specimen consisted of peripheral blood, obtained on day 0 of AZD1222 vaccination. The receptors come from an adult in good health.

This sequence joins TRBV2 and TRBJ2-1, with 10 bases matching TRBD2. V shed 5 bases and J 8 bases; nucleotides not matched to a gene: 6. Looked up from germline, CDR1 is SNHLY and CDR2 is FYNNEI. The CDR3 has 14 amino acids. Written as DNA, the CDR3 is TGTGCCAGCAGTAGACTAGCGGGTAGCGATGAGCAGTTCTTC. As protein: CASSRLAGSDEQFF.

This clone was counted ten times or more. The V and J genes are TRBV14 and TRBJ2-5; D gene uncertain. The V end was cut by 1 base, the J end by 2 bases, with 8 bases between. This CDR3 is built from 14 residues. Germline V gene sequence: CDR1 SGHDN, CDR2 FVKESK. In DNA form, the CDR3 reads TGTGCCAGCAGCCAAGGGGTTCGGCAAGAGACCCAGTACTTC. Its protein is CASSQGVRQETQYF.